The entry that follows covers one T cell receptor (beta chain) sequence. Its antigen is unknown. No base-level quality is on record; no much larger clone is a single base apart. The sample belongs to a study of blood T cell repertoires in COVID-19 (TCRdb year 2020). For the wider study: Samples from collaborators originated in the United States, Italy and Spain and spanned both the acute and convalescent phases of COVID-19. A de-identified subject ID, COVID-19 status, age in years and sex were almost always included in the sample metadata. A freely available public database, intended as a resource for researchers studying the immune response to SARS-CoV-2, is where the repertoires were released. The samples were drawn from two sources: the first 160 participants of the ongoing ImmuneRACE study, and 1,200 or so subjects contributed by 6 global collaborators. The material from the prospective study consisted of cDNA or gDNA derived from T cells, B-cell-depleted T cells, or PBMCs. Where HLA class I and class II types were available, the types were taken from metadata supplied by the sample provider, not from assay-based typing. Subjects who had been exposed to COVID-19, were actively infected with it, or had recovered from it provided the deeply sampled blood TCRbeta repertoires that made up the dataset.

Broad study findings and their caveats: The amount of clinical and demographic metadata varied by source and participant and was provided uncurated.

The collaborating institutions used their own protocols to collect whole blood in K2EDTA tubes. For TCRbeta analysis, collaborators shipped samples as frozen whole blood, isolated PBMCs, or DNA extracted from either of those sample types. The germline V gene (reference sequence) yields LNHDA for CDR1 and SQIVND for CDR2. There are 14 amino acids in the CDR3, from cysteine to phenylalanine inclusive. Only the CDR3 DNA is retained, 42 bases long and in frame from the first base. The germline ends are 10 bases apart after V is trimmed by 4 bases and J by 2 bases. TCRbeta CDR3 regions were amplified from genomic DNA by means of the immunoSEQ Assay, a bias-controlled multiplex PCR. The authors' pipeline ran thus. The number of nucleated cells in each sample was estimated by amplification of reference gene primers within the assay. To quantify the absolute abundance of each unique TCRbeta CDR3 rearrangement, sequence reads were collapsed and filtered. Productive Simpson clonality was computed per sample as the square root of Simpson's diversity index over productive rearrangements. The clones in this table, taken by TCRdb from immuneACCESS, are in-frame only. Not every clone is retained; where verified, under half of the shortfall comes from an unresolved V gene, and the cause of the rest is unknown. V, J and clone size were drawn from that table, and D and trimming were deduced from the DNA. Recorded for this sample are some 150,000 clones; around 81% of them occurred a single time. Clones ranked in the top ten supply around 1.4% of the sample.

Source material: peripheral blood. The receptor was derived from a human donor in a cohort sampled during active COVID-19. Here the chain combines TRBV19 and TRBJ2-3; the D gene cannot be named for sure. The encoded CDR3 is CASSTNAATDTQYF. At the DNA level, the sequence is TGTGCCAGTAGTACTAACGCGGCCACAGATACGCAGTATTTT.